This TCR beta chain derives from a study of T cell changes during pregnancy in multiple sclerosis (dated 2019 in TCRdb). Background for the entire study: The study examined how the T cell repertoire changed over the course of pregnancy in women with multiple sclerosis.

Libraries were built with the immunoSEQ multiplex PCR assay. TCRdb's version of the immuneACCESS table is confined to in-frame rearrangements and falls short of the full clone set. An unresolved V gene accounts for under half of the shortfall where checked; the remainder is of unknown origin. In all, the sample holds 30,000 to 40,000 clones, and approximately 90% of those were seen once. The ten most abundant clones make up 6.5% to 8.5% of the sample. Spanning cysteine to phenylalanine, the CDR3 consists of 16 amino acids. Just CDR3 DNA is preserved here, 48 bases in frame from base 1. The junction shows trimming of 4 bases on V and 6 bases on J, plus 21 bases between the germline ends. From the germline V gene (reference sequence), CDR1 is LNHNV and CDR2 is YYDKDF. About this clone itself: This clone's antigen is unknown. No clone much larger than this one lies a single base away; base qualities are absent.

The V and J genes are TRBV15 and TRBJ1-1; the D segment could be TRBD1, given 6 matching bases. The sequences come from CD8+ T cells from peripheral blood mononuclear cells, collected in the third trimester of pregnancy. This TCR derives from a female donor with multiple sclerosis, enrolled in a pregnancy study. The DNA reads as follows: TGTGCCACCAGCAATTGGCGACAGGACACACTGCCTGAAGCTTTCTTT. Its protein product is CATSNWRQDTLPEAFF. Where the CDR3 stops, the reference TRBV15 and TRBJ1-1 genes take over; the full variable domain is DAMVIQNPRYQVTQFGKPVTLSCSQTLNHNVMYWYQQKSSQAPKLLFHYYDKDFNNEADTPDNFQSRRPNTSFCFLDIRSPGLGDTAMYLCATSNWRQDTLPEAFFGQGTRLTVV.